This T cell receptor beta chain came from a study of PD-L1 blockade in urothelial cancer (TCRdb year 2017). For context, the study as a whole: Therapy was started at some point between 2012 and 2014 for all patients, and atezolizumab 1,200 mg was administered intravenously every 3 weeks. About 85% of the roughly 29 patients were identified as males with urothelial cancer of bladder origin, and a prior smoking history was reported by 18 of 29 patients. Patients had an ECOG performance status of 0 or 1 and had received between 0 and 3 prior chemotherapy regimens. Blood samples were analyzed 3 weeks after the start of treatment (second dose) and 6 weeks after the start of treatment. Blood samples yielded a median of approximately 150,000 T cells and more than 75,000 unique TCRs, with median clonality around 0.084. The study was an exploratory multi-omic analysis of somatic, immune and clinical correlates of response to PD-L1 blockade with atezolizumab in urothelial cancer. TCR sequencing covered pretreatment tumor samples and matched, serially collected peripheral blood taken before and after atezolizumab treatment. Durable clinical benefit was defined as progression-free survival longer than 6 months, and TCR features were also tested against progression-free and overall survival. In the same patients, whole exome sequencing and RNA sequencing of pretreatment tumors were performed in addition to TCR sequencing. About 10 patients achieved durable clinical benefit and about 22 did not. Pretreatment blood TCR-seq was available for twenty-nine patients, at least one posttreatment blood collection was obtained for 24 patients, and tumor TCR-seq was available for 24 patients.

Findings and caveats that apply to the study as a whole: Because the sample size was small (n of about 29) and many exploratory analyses were performed, the results are intended to be hypothesis-generating. Greater expansion of tumor-associated TCR clones in peripheral blood 3 weeks after the start of treatment was observed in patients with durable benefit (n of about 24, p = 0.022). A pretreatment peripheral blood TCR clonality below the median was linked to improved progression-free and overall survival.

A single count supports this clone. Its antigen is still unknown. No base quality values were provided; no much bigger clone lies one nucleotide off. Synthetic TCR analog templates were spiked into each PCR to estimate absolute template abundance from read counts. TCRbeta CDR3 regions were amplified from genomic DNA with bias-controlled V and J gene primers using the immunoSEQ assay. Sequencing of rearranged TCRbeta segments was done at approximately 20X coverage. The paper's data handling went like this. Sequencing errors were corrected by clustering and CDR3s were annotated against IMGT to assign V, D and J genes. Downstream analyses used only productive TCRbeta rearrangements and left out out-of-frame or stop-codon sequences. Clonality was calculated as one minus the Shannon entropy normalized by the log of the number of unique productive sequences. Clones differing between time points or between blood and tumor were identified by Fisher's exact test with Benjamini-Hochberg correction at adjusted p below 0.01. The table comes from immuneACCESS by way of TCRdb, which keeps in-frame sequences with V and J called. Part of the clones is missing from these tables; in studies checked, under half for an unresolved V gene and the rest for unknown reasons. That table is the source of V, J and clone size, and D and trimming were worked out from the DNA. Within this sample are about 76,000 clones, with 85% to 90% of them counted one time only. Under 6% of the sample is held by the ten biggest clonotypes.

The CDR3 measures 12 amino acids from cysteine to phenylalanine. This entry keeps only the CDR3 DNA: 36 bases, framed from base 1. Sequences SGHAT (CDR1) and FQDESV (CDR2) are obtained from the germline V gene (reference sequence). V and J lose 4 bases and 1 base, and a span of 5 bases separates them. This sample's time point label indicates: pretreatment peripheral blood. A total of around 30 patients with locally advanced or metastatic urothelial carcinoma, treated at Memorial Sloan Kettering on a trial protocol, made up the cohort. Peripheral blood mononuclear cells were collected pretreatment and during treatment, with between 1 and 8 total time points per patient. The Qiagen DNeasy Blood extraction kit was used to purify genomic DNA from total PBMCs and tumor samples. PBMCs were collected pretreatment and during treatment, and were isolated and stored as previously described.

The sample in question was PBMCs, obtained around atezolizumab (anti-PD-L1) treatment. The receptor chain draws on TRBV11-1 and TRBJ2-7; perhaps TRBD2 is the D gene, with 5 bases matching. This clonotype was sampled from a man aged 70-80 years with urothelial cancer. The CDR3 corresponds to CASSSGSYEQYF. In nucleotide form, the sequence is TGTGCCAGCAGCTCGGGATCCTACGAGCAGTACTTC.